The 28 T cell receptor beta chains below were found in one sample sequenced in a study of shared clonotypes between healthy human individuals. Profiling relied on immunoSEQ multiplex PCR, and the TCRdb table lists in-frame clones only, not all of them. The data show under 550,000 clones, 90% to 97% seen once. Sequences were obtained from naive CD4+ T cells sorted from blood. Subset meaning: CD45RA+ positively selected. These receptors originate from a woman aged 25 to 45 in good health.

The chain couples TRBV27 to TRBJ2-7; no reliable D call. V shed 5 bases and J shed 0 bases, with 17 bases lying between them. From germline, CDR1 is MNHEY and CDR2 SMNVEV (reference sequence). CDR3 length: 16 residues. CDR3 sequence (DNA): TGTGCCAGCAGTCCAAGCAAGGTGTGGAGCTCCTACGAGCAGTACTTC. Translating gives CASSPSKVWSSYEQYF.

There are a few counts of this clone. The chain has TRBV20-1 and TRBJ1-1; D ambiguous. CDR1 is DFQATT and CDR2 is SNEGSKA in the germline V gene (reference sequence). CDR3 length: 11 amino acids. V was pared by 6 bases and J by 1 base, with 6 bases between. CDR3 nucleotide sequence: TGCAGTGCGCCGTCGAACACTGAAGCTTTCTTT. It is translated as CSAPSNTEAFF.

This chain links TRBV11-1 with TRBJ1-1; D unresolved. The germline V and J ends were trimmed by 4 bases and 3 bases, with 18 bases remaining between them. Germline CDR1 reads SGHAT; CDR2 reads FQDESV (reference sequence). The CDR3 is made up of 16 amino acids. The CDR3 loop reads CASSSLANAWDTEAFF. The CDR3 DNA sequence: TGTGCCAGCAGCTCCTTGGCAAACGCTTGGGACACTGAAGCTTTCTTT.

The genes are TRBV5-1 and TRBJ2-7; 15 positions agree with TRBD2. The length of the CDR3 is 15 residues. Germline assignment: CDR1 SGHRS and CDR2 YFSETQ. With 5 bases clipped from V and 5 bases from J, the junction kept 5 bases outside the gene matches. This CDR3 reads CASRPGLAGGDEQYF. As DNA, the CDR3 is TGCGCCAGCAGACCGGGACTAGCGGGAGGAGACGAGCAGTACTTC. The full variable domain, in which reference TRBV5-1 and TRBJ2-7 provide the parts outside the CDR3, is KAGVTQTPRYLIKTRGQQVTLSCSPISGHRSVSWYQQTPGQGLQFLFEYFSETQRNKGNFPGRFSGRQFSNSRSEMNVSTLELGDSALYLCASRPGLAGGDEQYFGPGTRLTVT.

The J gene is TRBJ2-5, the V gene TRBV27; 7 bases line up with TRBD2. This CDR3 has 11 amino acids. Germline CDR1 reads MNHEY; CDR2 reads SMNVEV (reference sequence). V was clipped by 4 bases and J by 11 bases; unmatched bases: 4. CDR3 coding DNA: TGTGCCAGCAGTTCCCGGGGGGAGCAGTACTTC. Translating gives CASSSRGEQYF.

The J gene is TRBJ2-7, the V gene TRBV6-1; D gene ambiguous. V lost 6 bases to trimming and J lost 6 bases, with 18 bases between them. Germline-derived CDR1 and CDR2 are MNHNS and SASEGT. CDR3 length equals 14 residues. The CDR3 sequence: CASSLESSGLEQYF. CDR3 sequence (DNA): TGTGCCAGCAGCCTGGAAAGTTCGGGCCTCGAGCAGTACTTC.

The rearrangement uses TRBV28 and TRBJ2-1; tentatively, D is TRBD2 (6 bases). Trimming left V 1 base short and J 5 bases short, with 12 bases between. The CDR3 runs to 15 residues. Per germline, CDR1 MDHEN and CDR2 SYDVKM. CDR3 protein: CASSLSGTSNNEQFF. For the CDR3, the DNA is TGTGCCAGCAGTTTATCCGGGACTTCAAACAATGAGCAGTTCTTC.

The gene calls are TRBV6-1 and TRBJ2-7; D tentatively fits TRBD1 or TRBD2 (5 bases each). CDR1 is MNHNS, CDR2 SASEGT, per germline. This CDR3 spans 18 amino acids. Trimming took off 4 bases at V and 5 bases at J, with 27 bases between the two ends. The CDR3 DNA sequence: TGTGCCAGCAGTGGGGTGGGCGGGCCAGGGTCCTTCAACCACGAGCAGTACTTC. Protein product: CASSGVGGPGSFNHEQYF.

V gene TRBV4-1 combines with J gene TRBJ2-3, with 9 bases identical to TRBD1. V shed 0 bases, J shed 6 bases, and the junction held 10 bases outside the gene matches. Germline V gene sequence: CDR1 MGHRA, CDR2 YSYEKL. The CDR3 covers 17 residues. In DNA, the CDR3 is TGCGCCAGCAGCCAAGATTCCGGACAGGGGATCGGGGATACGCAGTATTTT. The encoded protein is CASSQDSGQGIGDTQYF.

This chain uses TRBV14 with TRBJ2-3, with D perhaps TRBD1 or TRBD2 (6 bases each). Germline CDR1 and CDR2: SGHDN and FVKESK. Trimming took 4 bases from V and 2 from J, leaving 16 bases between them. This CDR3 spans 16 amino acids. CDR3 bases: TGTGCCAGCAGCCTCCGACTAGGGGGTGCCACAGATACGCAGTATTTT. It codes for CASSLRLGGATDTQYF.

This sequence joins TRBV19 and TRBJ2-1, with 7 bases that match TRBD2. Trimming cost V 6 bases and J 6 bases; bases outside gene matches: 8. The CDR3 is 14 amino acids. Germline CDR1 is LNHDA and CDR2 is SQIVND (reference sequence). The CDR3 here is CASRLGTTSNEQFF. CDR3 nucleotides: TGTGCCAGTAGATTAGGGACTACCTCCAATGAGCAGTTCTTC.

The rearrangement joins TRBV6-4 to TRBJ1-3; D is unclear. CDR3 length equals 15 residues. Germline assignment: CDR1 MRHNA and CDR2 SNTAGT. V gave up 6 bases and J gave up 0 bases, with 12 bases separating them. The CDR3 nucleotides read TGTGCCAGCAGACCCGACCCCTACTCTGGAAACACCATATATTTT. Encoded protein: CASRPDPYSGNTIYF.

In its sample, this clone was seen a few times. This CDR3 is also generated by other DNA sequences in the sample. V usage is TRBV29-1 and J usage is TRBJ1-1; no reliable D call. Germline V gene lookup returns CDR1 SQVTM and CDR2 ANQGSEA. The CDR3 loop spans 11 amino acids. V was shortened by 5 bases and J by 2 bases, with 6 bases between the two germline ends. CDR3: CSVWGNTEAFF. The DNA of the CDR3 is TGCAGCGTTTGGGGAAACACTGAAGCTTTCTTT.

The chain carries TRBV19 and TRBJ1-5; the D is unclear. The V gene lost 3 bases and the J gene lost 1 base, with 13 bases spanning the gap. The CDR3 runs to 16 residues. Germline lookup yields CDR1 LNHDA and CDR2 SQIVND (reference sequence). CDR3 coding DNA: TGTGCCAGTAGTATGTATGCCACGCCGAGCAATCAGCCCCAGCATTTT. This translates into CASSMYATPSNQPQHF.

The rearrangement links TRBV2 to TRBJ2-7; 7 bases match TRBD1. This CDR3 has 15 amino acids. Germline values: CDR1 SNHLY, CDR2 FYNNEI. J gave up 5 bases and V 1 base, and 8 bases lay outside the gene matches. The CDR3 spells CASSEEGATVNEQYF. The DNA for the CDR3 is TGTGCCAGCAGTGAAGAGGGGGCCACGGTCAACGAGCAGTACTTC.

This clone was detected only once. This rearrangement joins TRBV2 to TRBJ2-7; unclear D gene. Looked up from germline, CDR1 is SNHLY and CDR2 is FYNNEI. CDR3 length: 14 amino acids. Trimming pared 6 bases from V and 7 bases from J, leaving 19 bases between. The CDR3 spells CASRGLSGVEEQYF. In nucleotides, the CDR3 is TGTGCCAGCAGGGGGTTGTCAGGAGTTGAAGAGCAGTACTTC.

The rearrangement links TRBV5-6 to TRBJ1-4; TRBD1 matches at 9 bases. V gave up 4 bases and J gave up 6 bases; unmatched junction bases: 4. The CDR3 runs 14 residues. The germline CDR1 and CDR2 sequences are SGHDT and YYEEEE. The DNA of the CDR3 is TGTGCCAGCAGCCTAGGGACAGGGTATGAAAAACTGTTTTTT. Its protein product is CASSLGTGYEKLFF.

V and J are TRBV18 and TRBJ1-5, with D maybe TRBD1 (6 bases). Trimming shortened V by 4 bases and J by 1 base, and 14 bases separated the two germline ends. Germline V gene data show CDR1 as KGHSH and CDR2 as LQKENI. The CDR3 extends over 16 amino acids. Here the CDR3 DNA reads TGTGCCAGCTCACTCTGGACAGCCTCGAGCAATCAGCCCCAGCATTTT. It yields the protein CASSLWTASSNQPQHF.

The CDR3 DNA follows: TGTGCCAGCAGCGTAGACGGGAACACAGATACGCAGTATTTT. Protein sequence: CASSVDGNTDTQYF. This sequence joins TRBV9 and TRBJ2-3, with D possibly TRBD2 on 5 matching bases. This CDR3 region has 14 residues. Deletions cut 0 bases from V and 2 bases from J, with 7 bases between. Germline V gene data show CDR1 as SGDLS and CDR2 as YYNGEE.

The chain has TRBV13 and TRBJ2-6, with D possibly matching TRBD1 (6 bases). The CDR3 has 15 residues. CDR1 is PRHDT, CDR2 FYEKMQ, per germline (reference sequence). V was trimmed by 5 bases and J by 0 bases, leaving 8 bases between them. The CDR3 sequence is CASSRTASGANVLTF. DNA for the CDR3: TGTGCCAGCAGCCGGACAGCCTCTGGGGCCAACGTCCTGACTTTC.

The chain recombines TRBV28 with TRBJ2-7; unclear D gene. The germline gives CDR1 MDHEN, CDR2 SYDVKM. The germline V and J ends were trimmed by 4 bases and 0 bases, with 16 bases remaining between them. This CDR3 is built from 16 residues. The chain's CDR3 is CASSSKGRPPSYEQYF. The CDR3 nucleotides read TGTGCCAGCAGTTCGAAAGGCAGGCCACCCTCCTACGAGCAGTACTTC. The full variable domain, rest sourced from reference TRBV28 and TRBJ2-7, is DVKVTQSSRYLVKRTGEKVFLECVQDMDHENMFWYRQDPGLGLRLIYFSYDVKMKEKGDIPEGYSVSREKKERFSLILESASTNQTSMYLCASSSKGRPPSYEQYFGPGTRLTVT.

The gene calls are TRBV4-2 and TRBJ2-3, with TRBD2 matching over 8 bases. Germline V lookup: CDR1 LGHNA, CDR2 YNFKEQ. The CDR3 runs 15 residues. J was trimmed by 4 bases and V by 1 base; bases with no gene match: 4. CDR3 DNA: TGTGCCAGCAGCCAAGGGGGACTAGTTTCAGATACGCAGTATTTT. Its protein is CASSQGGLVSDTQYF.

This clone was observed a single time. Other nucleotide sequences from this sample produce the same CDR3. V is TRBV18 and J is TRBJ2-7; D is perhaps TRBD1 (5 bases). The germline V and J ends were trimmed by 3 bases and 5 bases, with 11 bases remaining between them. Germline V gene data show CDR1 as KGHSH and CDR2 as LQKENI. The CDR3 is 13 amino acids. The CDR3 DNA reads as TGTGCCAGCTCACCGACAGAGGTCCACGAGCAGTACTTC. Protein: CASSPTEVHEQYF.

The J gene is TRBJ2-7, the V gene TRBV19; 8 nucleotides agree with TRBD1. The CDR3 totals 15 residues. J lost 0 bases, V lost 5 bases, and 6 bases had no gene match. Germline V lookup: CDR1 LNHDA, CDR2 SQIVND (reference sequence). CDR3 DNA: TGTGCCAGTAGTTCATACAGGGGGGCCTCCTACGAGCAGTACTTC. Translating it yields CASSSYRGASYEQYF.

The chain carries TRBV7-8 and TRBJ2-5; 11 bases match TRBD2. TRBJ2-7 matches the DNA end more closely, so the J call is doubtful. This CDR3 contains 16 residues. Germline CDR1 reads SGHVS; CDR2 reads FQNEAQ. CDR3 sequence: CASSLTGTSGRDEQYF. The DNA for the CDR3 is TGTGCCAGCAGCTTAACCGGGACTAGCGGTAGGGACGAGCAGTACTTC.

CDR3 protein: CASSSPGGTTGELFF. For the CDR3, the DNA is TGTGCCAGCAGTTCCCCGGGAGGTACAACCGGGGAGCTGTTTTTT. V gene TRBV6-5 combines with J gene TRBJ2-2, with 7 bases that match TRBD2. Trimming cost V 4 bases and J 5 bases; bases outside gene matches: 7. This CDR3 has 15 residues. Germline CDR1 reads MNHEY; CDR2 reads SVGAGI.

The rearrangement links TRBV29-1 to TRBJ2-5; 11 positions agree with TRBD1. The CDR3 sequence is 13 residues long. CDR1 is SQVTM, CDR2 ANQGSEA, per germline. The V gene end was trimmed by 6 bases and the J gene end by 5 bases; junction bases not matched to a gene: 5. CDR3 region: CSVGRDRGETQYF. CDR3 DNA sequence: TGCAGCGTCGGAAGGGACAGGGGGGAGACCCAGTACTTC.

This rearrangement joins TRBV5-4 to TRBJ2-1; TRBD2 matches at 8 bases. The ends lost 0 bases at V and 4 bases at J; junction bases unmatched: 12. CDR1 is SGHNT, CDR2 YYREEE, per germline (reference sequence). CDR3 size: 18 residues. The CDR3 bases are TGTGCCAGCAGCTTGGACCTAGCGGGCGGACCACGGTACAATGAGCAGTTCTTC. This translates into CASSLDLAGGPRYNEQFF.